This T cell receptor beta chain was retrieved from a study of shared clonotypes between healthy human individuals. Genomic DNA from each subset was divided evenly over several immunoSEQ plates. For unsorted PBMC, around 300 ng DNA per replicate equaled around 27,000 T cell genomes. Sequencing of unsorted PBMC DNA was carried out using ten immunoSEQ deep assay plates. Measured with immunoSEQ multiplex PCR; TCRdb has only the in-frame clones, and not every one. The sample consists of fewer than 500,000 clones, roughly 79% of them appearing once. About this clone: What it recognizes is unknown.

Overall study results and limits: The sampled material consisted only of blood, and tissue repertoires are likely to differ.

The sequenced sample was PBMCs. The TCR sequence derives from a woman aged 40 to 50 in good health. Some clones in this sample may be carry-over from other donors' samples.

The CDR3, as DNA: TGTGCCAGCAGCTTACCCAATCCGGCGCAGTATTTT. Translation: CASSLPNPAQYF. The genes are TRBV7-2 and TRBJ2-3; D gene ambiguous. CDR1 SGHTA and CDR2 FQGNSA come from the germline V gene. V was pared by 2 bases and J by 10 bases, with 10 bases between. The CDR3 is 12 amino acids.